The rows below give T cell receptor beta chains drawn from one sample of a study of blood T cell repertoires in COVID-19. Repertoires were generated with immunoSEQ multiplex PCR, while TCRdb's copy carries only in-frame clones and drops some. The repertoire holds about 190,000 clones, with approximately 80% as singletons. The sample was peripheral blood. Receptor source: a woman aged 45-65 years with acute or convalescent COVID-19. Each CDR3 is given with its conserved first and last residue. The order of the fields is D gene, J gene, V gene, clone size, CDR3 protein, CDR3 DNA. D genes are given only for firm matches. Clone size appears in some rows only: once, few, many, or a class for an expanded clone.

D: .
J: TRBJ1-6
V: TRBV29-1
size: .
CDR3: CSVSNGGNSPLHF
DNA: TGCAGCGTTTCTAACGGGGGAAATTCACCCCTCCACTTT

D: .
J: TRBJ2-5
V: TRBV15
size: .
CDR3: CATALGAEETQYF
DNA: TGTGCCACCGCCCTAGGGGCCGAAGAGACCCAGTACTTC

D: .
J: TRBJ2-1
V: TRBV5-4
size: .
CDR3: CASSPHPGGGRNEQFF
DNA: TGTGCCAGCAGCCCCCACCCAGGCGGGGGCAGAAATGAGCAGTTCTTC

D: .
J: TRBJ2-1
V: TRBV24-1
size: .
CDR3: CVSYQEGGSGSYNEQFF
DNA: TGTGTCTCATATCAGGAGGGGGGGAGTGGGTCCTACAATGAGCAGTTCTTC

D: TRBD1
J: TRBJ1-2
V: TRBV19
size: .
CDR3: CASSIGTGGGYGYTF
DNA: TGTGCCAGTAGTATAGGTACAGGGGGAGGCTATGGCTACACCTTC

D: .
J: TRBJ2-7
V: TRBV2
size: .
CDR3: CASTQGGHTYEQYF
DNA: TGTGCCAGCACCCAAGGCGGGCACACCTACGAGCAGTACTTC

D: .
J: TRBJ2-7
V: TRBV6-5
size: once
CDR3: CASIFGTSNSYEQYF
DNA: TGTGCCAGCATTTTTGGGACAAGTAATTCCTACGAGCAGTACTTC

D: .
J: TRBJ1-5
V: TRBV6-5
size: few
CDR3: CASNAGILSNQPQHF
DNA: TGTGCCAGCAACGCAGGGATCCTAAGCAATCAGCCCCAGCATTTT

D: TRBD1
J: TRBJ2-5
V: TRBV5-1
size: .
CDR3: CASSRTGGEETQYF
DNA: TGCGCCAGCAGCCGGACAGGGGGCGAGGAGACCCAGTACTTC

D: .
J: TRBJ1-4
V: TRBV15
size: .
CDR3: CATSRDLARGEKLFF
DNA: TGTGCCACCAGCAGAGATCTTGCCAGGGGCGAAAAACTGTTTTTT

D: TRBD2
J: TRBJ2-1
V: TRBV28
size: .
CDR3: CASSVTSGPYNEQFF
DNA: TGTGCCAGCAGTGTGACTAGCGGACCTTACAATGAGCAGTTCTTC

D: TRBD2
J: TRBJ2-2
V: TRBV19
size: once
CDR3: CASSMVGASGAGELFF
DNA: TGTGCCAGTAGTATGGTTGGGGCTAGCGGGGCCGGGGAGCTGTTTTTT

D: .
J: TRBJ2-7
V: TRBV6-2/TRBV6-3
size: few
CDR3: CASSYTYYEQYF
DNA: TGTGCCAGCAGTTACACATACTACGAGCAGTACTTC

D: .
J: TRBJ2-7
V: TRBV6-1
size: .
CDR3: CASSEDHSPYYEQYF
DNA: TGTGCCAGCAGTGAAGATCACAGTCCCTACTACGAGCAGTACTTC

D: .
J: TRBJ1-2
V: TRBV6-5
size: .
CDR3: CASSYSGTSAHYGYTF
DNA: TGTGCCAGCAGTTACTCGGGGACATCGGCACACTATGGCTACACCTTC

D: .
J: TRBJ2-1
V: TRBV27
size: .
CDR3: CASSLYGDEQFF
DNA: TGTGCCAGCAGCCTGTACGGGGATGAGCAGTTCTTC

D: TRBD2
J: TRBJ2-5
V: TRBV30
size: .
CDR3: CAWSEAWTSGPGAQYF
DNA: TGTGCCTGGAGCGAGGCGTGGACTAGCGGACCGGGGGCCCAGTACTTC

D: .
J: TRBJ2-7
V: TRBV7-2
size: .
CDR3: CASSLERGARYEQYF
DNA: TGTGCCAGCAGCTTAGAGCGCGGTGCCCGGTACGAGCAGTACTTC

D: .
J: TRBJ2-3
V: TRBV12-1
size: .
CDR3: CASSFSAGPNVTDTQYF
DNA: TGTGCCAGCAGCTTTTCGGCGGGGCCCAACGTGACAGATACGCAGTATTTT

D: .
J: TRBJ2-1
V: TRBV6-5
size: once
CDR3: CASSLRRGNEQFF
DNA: TGTGCCAGCAGTTTAAGGCGGGGAAATGAGCAGTTCTTC

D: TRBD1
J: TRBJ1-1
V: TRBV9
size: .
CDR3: CASSTTQGATEAFF
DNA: TGTGCCAGCAGTACGACCCAGGGGGCGACTGAAGCTTTCTTT

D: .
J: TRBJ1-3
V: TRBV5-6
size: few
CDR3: CASSSLVAAFGNTIYF
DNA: TGTGCCAGCAGCTCCCTCGTAGCGGCCTTTGGAAACACCATATATTTT

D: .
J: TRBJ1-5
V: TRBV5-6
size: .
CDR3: CASSLSGRGNQPQHF
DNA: TGTGCCAGCAGCTTGAGCGGACGGGGCAATCAGCCCCAGCATTTT

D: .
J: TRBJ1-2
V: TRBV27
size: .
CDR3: CASSLISAGENRGYTF
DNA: TGTGCCAGCAGCCTTATCAGTGCGGGGGAAAATAGGGGCTACACCTTC

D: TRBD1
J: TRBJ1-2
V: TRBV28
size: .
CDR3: CASSFRDRGIFYGYTF
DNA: TGTGCCAGCAGTTTTCGGGACAGGGGTATTTTCTATGGCTACACCTTC

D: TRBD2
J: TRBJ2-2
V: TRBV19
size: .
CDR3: CASTREGGLAGELFF
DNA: TGTGCCAGTACGCGGGAGGGGGGGCTGGCCGGGGAGCTGTTTTTT

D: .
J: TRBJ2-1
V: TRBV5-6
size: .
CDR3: CASSLILDRDEQFF
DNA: TGTGCCAGCAGCTTAATACTAGATCGAGATGAGCAGTTCTTC

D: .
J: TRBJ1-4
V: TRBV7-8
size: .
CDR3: CASSLGGSEKLFF
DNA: TGTGCCAGCAGCTTAGGAGGGTCAGAAAAACTGTTTTTT

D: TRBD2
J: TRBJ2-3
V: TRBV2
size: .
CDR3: CASSSGSGKADTQYF
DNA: TGTGCCAGCAGCTCAGGTAGCGGGAAAGCAGATACGCAGTATTTT

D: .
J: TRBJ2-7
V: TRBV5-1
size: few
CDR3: CASSDSFSGDQDF
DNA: TGCGCCAGCAGCGATTCATTCTCAGGGGATCAGGACTTC

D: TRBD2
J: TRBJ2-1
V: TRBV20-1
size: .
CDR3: CSASIDGGLAGESVDEQFF
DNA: TGCAGTGCTAGTATCGACGGGGGACTAGCGGGAGAATCGGTCGATGAGCAGTTCTTC

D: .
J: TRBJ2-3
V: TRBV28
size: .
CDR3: CATFAGPADTQYF
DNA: TGTGCCACCTTCGCGGGACCAGCAGATACGCAGTATTTT

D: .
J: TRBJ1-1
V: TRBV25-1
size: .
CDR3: CASSEYPFDRTNEAFF
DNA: TGTGCCAGCAGTGAATATCCCTTCGACAGGACCAATGAAGCTTTCTTT

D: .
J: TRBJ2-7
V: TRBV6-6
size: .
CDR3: CASSPSPYEQYF
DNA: TGTGCCAGCAGCCCGAGCCCCTACGAGCAGTACTTC

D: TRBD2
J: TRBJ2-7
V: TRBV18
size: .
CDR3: CASSPGLAGDSTYEQYF
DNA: TGTGCCAGCTCACCGGGACTAGCGGGCGACTCCACCTACGAGCAGTACTTC

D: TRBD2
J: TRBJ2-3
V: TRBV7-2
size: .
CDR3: CASSSRGGGTDTQYF
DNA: TGTGCCAGCAGCTCTCGGGGGGGCGGCACAGATACGCAGTATTTT

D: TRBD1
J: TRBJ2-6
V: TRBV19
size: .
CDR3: CASSTPGQLKGSGANVLTF
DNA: TGTGCCAGTAGTACGCCGGGACAGCTCAAAGGTTCTGGGGCCAACGTCCTGACTTTC

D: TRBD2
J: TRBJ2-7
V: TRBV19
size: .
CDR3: CASSMKWRGTNEQYF
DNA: TGTGCCAGTAGTATGAAATGGCGGGGGACTAACGAGCAGTACTTC

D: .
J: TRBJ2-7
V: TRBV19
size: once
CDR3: CASSIVARDYEQYF
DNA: TGTGCCAGTAGTATAGTAGCCCGAGACTACGAGCAGTACTTC

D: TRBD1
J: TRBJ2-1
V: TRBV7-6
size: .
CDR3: CASSIGTGGSYNEQFF
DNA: TGTGCCAGCAGCATTGGGACAGGGGGCTCCTACAATGAGCAGTTCTTC

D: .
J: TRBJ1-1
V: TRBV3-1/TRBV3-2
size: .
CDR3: CASSRTTLTGQPEAFF
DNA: TGTGCCAGCAGCCGGACGACTCTTACAGGGCAACCTGAAGCTTTCTTT

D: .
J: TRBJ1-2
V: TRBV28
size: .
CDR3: CASSRLYETRGDYGYTF
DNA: TGTGCCAGCAGTCGCCTATATGAGACGCGCGGCGACTATGGCTACACCTTC